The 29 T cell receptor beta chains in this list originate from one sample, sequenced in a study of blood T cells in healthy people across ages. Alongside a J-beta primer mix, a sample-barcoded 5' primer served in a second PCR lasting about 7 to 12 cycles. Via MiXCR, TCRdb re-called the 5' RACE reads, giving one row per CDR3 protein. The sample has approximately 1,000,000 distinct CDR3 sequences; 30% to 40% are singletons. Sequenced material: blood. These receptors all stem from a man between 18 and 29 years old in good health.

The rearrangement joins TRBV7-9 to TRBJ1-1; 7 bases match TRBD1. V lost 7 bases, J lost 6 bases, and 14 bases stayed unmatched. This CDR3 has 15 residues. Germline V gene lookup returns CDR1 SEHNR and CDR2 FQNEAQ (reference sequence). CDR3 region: CASNRQGPQGAEAFF. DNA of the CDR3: TGTGCCAGCAACAGACAGGGTCCCCAGGGGGCTGAAGCTTTCTTT.

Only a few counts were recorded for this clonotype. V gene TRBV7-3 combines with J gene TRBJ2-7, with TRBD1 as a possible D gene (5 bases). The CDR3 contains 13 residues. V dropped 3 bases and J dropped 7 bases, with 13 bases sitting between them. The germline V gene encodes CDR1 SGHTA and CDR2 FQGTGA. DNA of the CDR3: TGTGCCAGCAGCTTGTCAGGGAACAATGAGCAGTACTTC. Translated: CASSLSGNNEQYF.

CDR3 bases: TGTGCCAGCACTGTAGACAGGGGACGGGAAAAACTGTTTTTT. Protein sequence: CASTVDRGREKLFF. This rearrangement joins TRBV7-9 to TRBJ1-4, with TRBD1 matching over 8 bases. J lost 8 bases, V lost 7 bases, and 9 bases had no gene match. CDR1 SEHNR and CDR2 FQNEAQ come from the germline V gene (reference sequence). The CDR3 loop spans 14 amino acids.

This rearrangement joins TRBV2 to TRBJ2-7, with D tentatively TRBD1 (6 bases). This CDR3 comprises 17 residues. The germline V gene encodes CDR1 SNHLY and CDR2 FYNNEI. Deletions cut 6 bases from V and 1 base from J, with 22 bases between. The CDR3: CASRGQRTAGRSYEQYF. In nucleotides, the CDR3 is TGTGCCAGCAGGGGTCAAAGGACAGCCGGCCGGTCCTACGAGCAGTACTTC.

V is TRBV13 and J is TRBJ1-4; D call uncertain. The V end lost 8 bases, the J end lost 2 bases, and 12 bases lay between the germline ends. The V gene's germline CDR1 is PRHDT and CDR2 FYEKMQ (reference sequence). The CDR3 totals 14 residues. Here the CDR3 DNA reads TGTGCCAGCCCACAACCGGGTACTAATGAAAAACTGTTTTTT. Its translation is CASPQPGTNEKLFF.

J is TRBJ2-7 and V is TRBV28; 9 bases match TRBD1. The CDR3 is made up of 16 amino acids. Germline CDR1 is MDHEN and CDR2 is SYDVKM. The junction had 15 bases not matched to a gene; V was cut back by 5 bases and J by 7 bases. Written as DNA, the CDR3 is TGTGCCAGCAGTCCCTCCGGGACAGGGATCTACAATGAGCAGTACTTC. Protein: CASSPSGTGIYNEQYF.

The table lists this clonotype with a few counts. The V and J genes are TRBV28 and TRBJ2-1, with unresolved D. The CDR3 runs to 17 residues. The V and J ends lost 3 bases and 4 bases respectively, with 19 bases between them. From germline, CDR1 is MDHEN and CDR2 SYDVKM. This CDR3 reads CASSLVGFRGDYNEQFF. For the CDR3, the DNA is TGTGCCAGCAGTTTGGTAGGATTCCGTGGGGATTACAATGAGCAGTTCTTC.

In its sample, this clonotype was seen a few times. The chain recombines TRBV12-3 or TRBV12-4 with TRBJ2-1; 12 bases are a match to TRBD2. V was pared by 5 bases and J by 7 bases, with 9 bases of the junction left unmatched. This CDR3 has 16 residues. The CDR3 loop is CASSGELAGGPNEQFF. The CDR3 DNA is TGTGCCAGCAGTGGGGAGCTAGCGGGGGGGCCAAATGAGCAGTTCTTC.

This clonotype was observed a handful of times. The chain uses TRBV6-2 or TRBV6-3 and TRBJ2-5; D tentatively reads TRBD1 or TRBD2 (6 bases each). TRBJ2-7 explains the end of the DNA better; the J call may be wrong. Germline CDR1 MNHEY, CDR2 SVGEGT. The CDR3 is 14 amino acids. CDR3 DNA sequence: TGTGCCAGCAGTTACGGAAGGGGGGTCTACGAGCAGTACTTC. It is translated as CASSYGRGVYEQYF.

The DNA of the CDR3 is TGCGCCAGCAGCTTGGAACCGGCAGCTACTGAAGCTTTCTTT. Translated: CASSLEPAATEAFF. The chain couples TRBV5-1 to TRBJ1-1; D gene unclear. The CDR3 sequence is 14 residues long. V was shortened by 0 bases and J by 5 bases, with 11 bases between the two germline ends. Germline-derived CDR1 and CDR2 are SGHRS and YFSETQ.

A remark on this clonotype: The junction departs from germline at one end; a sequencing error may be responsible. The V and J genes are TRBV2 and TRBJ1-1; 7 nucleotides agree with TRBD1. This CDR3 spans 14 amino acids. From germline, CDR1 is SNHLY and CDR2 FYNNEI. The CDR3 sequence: CASTGPGGNAEAFF. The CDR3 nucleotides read TGTGCCAGCACCGGCCCAGGGGGGAACGCTGAAGCTTTCTTT.

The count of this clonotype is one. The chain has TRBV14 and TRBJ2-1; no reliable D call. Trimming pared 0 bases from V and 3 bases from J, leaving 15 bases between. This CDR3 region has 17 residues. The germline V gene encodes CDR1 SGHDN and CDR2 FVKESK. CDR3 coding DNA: TGTGCCAGCAGCCAAGATTTCAATCCACTTGACTACAATGAGCAGTTCTTC. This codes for CASSQDFNPLDYNEQFF.

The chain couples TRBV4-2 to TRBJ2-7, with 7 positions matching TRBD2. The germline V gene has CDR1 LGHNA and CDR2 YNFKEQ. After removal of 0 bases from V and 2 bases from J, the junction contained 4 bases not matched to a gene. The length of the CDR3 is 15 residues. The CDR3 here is CASSQEGTITYEQYF. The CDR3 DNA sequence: TGTGCCAGCAGCCAAGAAGGGACTATAACCTACGAGCAGTACTTC.

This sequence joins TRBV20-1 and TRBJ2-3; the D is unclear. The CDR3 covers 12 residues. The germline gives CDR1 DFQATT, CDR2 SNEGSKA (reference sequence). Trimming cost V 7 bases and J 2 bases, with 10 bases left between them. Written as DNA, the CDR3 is TGCAGTGTCCCCCGGGTCACAGATACGCAGTATTTT. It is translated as CSVPRVTDTQYF.

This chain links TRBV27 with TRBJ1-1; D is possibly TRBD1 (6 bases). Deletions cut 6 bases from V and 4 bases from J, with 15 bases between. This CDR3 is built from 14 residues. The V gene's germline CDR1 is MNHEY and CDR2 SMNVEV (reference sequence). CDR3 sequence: CASRFVGGGTEAFF. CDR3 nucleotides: TGTGCCAGCAGATTTGTGGGGGGCGGCACTGAAGCTTTCTTT.

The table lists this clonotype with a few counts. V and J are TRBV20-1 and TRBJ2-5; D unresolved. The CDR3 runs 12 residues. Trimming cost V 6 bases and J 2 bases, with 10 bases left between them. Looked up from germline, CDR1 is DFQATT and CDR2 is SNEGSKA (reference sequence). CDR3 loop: CSAFILQETQYF. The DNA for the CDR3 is TGCAGTGCCTTCATTCTGCAAGAGACCCAGTACTTC.

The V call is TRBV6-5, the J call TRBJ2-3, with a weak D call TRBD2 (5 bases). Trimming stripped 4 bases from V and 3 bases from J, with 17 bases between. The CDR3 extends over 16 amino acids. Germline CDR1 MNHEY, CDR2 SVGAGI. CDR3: CASSSQSGSGTDTQYF. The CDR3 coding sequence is TGTGCCAGCAGTTCACAGAGCGGCTCGGGGACAGATACGCAGTATTTT.

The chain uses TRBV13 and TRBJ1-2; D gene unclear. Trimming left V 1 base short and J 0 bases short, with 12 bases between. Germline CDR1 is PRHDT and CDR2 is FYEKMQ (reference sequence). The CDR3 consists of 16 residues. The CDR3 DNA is TGTGCCAGCAGCTTAGAAGGCCGAAACACTAACTATGGCTACACCTTC. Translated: CASSLEGRNTNYGYTF.

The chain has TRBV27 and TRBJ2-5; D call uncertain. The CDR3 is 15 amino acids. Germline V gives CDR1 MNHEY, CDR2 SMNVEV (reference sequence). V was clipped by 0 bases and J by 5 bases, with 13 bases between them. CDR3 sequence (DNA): TGTGCCAGCAGTTTATCATTAGGGTTCGGGGAGACCCAGTACTTC. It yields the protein CASSLSLGFGETQYF.

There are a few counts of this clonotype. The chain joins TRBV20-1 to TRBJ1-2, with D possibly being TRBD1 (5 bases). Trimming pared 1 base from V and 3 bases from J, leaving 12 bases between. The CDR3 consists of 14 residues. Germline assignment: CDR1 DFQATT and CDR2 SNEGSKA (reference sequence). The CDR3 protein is CSARVDQGDYGYTF. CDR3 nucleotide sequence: TGCAGTGCTAGAGTGGATCAGGGAGACTATGGCTACACCTTC.

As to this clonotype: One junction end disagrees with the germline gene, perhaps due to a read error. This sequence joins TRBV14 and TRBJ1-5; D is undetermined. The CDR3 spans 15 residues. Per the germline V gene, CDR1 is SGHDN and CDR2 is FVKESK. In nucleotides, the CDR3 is TGTGCCAGTAGCCAAGATGGAATGATGTCACAGCCCCAGCATTTT. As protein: CASSQDGMMSQPQHF.

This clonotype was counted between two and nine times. The DNA of the CDR3 is TGTGCCAGCAGCTTAGCGGGGAATGGCTACACCTTC. Residues: CASSLAGNGYTF. The genes are TRBV7-9 and TRBJ1-2; D call uncertain. The CDR3 sequence is 12 residues long. The V end was cut by 0 bases, the J end by 6 bases, with 5 bases between. CDR1 and CDR2 (germline): SEHNR, FQNEAQ (reference sequence).

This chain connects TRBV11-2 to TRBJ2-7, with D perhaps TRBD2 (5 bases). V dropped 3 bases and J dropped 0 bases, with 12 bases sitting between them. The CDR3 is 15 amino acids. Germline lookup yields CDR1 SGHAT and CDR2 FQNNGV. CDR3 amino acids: CASSFLRGSSYEQYF. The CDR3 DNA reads TGTGCCAGCAGCTTCCTACGGGGAAGCTCCTACGAGCAGTACTTC.

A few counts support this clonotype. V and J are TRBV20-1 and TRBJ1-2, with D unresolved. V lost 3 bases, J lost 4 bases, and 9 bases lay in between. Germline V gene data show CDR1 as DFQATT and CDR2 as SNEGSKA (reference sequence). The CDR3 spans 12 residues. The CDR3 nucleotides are TGCAGTGCTAGCCAAGACTCCTATGGCTACACCTTC. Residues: CSASQDSYGYTF.

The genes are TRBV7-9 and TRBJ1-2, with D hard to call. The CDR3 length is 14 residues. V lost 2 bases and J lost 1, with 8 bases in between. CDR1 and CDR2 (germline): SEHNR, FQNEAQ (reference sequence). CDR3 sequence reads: CASSLFTDNYGYTF. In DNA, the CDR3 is TGTGCCAGCAGCTTATTTACGGATAACTATGGCTACACCTTC. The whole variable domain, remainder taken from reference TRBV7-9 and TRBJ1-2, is DTGVSQNPRHKITKRGQNVTFRCDPISEHNRLYWYRQTLGQGPEFLTYFQNEAQLEKSRLLSDRFSAERPKGSFSTLEIQRTEQGDSAMYLCASSLFTDNYGYTFGSGTRLTVV.

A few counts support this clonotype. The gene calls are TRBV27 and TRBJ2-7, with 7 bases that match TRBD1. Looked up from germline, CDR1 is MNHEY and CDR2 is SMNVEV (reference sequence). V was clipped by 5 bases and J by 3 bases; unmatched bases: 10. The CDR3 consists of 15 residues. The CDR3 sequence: CASSETGTDFYEQYF. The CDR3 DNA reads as TGTGCCAGCAGTGAAACCGGGACAGATTTCTACGAGCAGTACTTC.

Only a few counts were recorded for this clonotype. CDR3 loop: CASSPPSVCEHF. The CDR3 nucleotides are TGCGCCAGCAGCCCGCCGTCCGTATGTGAGCATTTT. This chain uses TRBV5-1 with TRBJ1-5; D not resolved. Deletions cut 4 bases from V and 14 bases from J, with 16 bases between. The length of the CDR3 is 12 residues. Germline V gene lookup returns CDR1 SGHRS and CDR2 YFSETQ.

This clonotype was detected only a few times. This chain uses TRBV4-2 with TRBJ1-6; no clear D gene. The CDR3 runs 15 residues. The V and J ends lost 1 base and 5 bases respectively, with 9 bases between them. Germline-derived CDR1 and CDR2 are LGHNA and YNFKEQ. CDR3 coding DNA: TGTGCCAGCAGCCAAGCATACGGGGATAATTCACCCCTCCACTTT. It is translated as CASSQAYGDNSPLHF.

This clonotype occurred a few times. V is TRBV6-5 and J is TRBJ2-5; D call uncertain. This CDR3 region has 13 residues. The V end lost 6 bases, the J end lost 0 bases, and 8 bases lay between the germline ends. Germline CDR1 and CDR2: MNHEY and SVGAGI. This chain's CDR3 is CASRTDNQETQYF. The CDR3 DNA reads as TGTGCCAGCAGAACCGACAACCAAGAGACCCAGTACTTC.